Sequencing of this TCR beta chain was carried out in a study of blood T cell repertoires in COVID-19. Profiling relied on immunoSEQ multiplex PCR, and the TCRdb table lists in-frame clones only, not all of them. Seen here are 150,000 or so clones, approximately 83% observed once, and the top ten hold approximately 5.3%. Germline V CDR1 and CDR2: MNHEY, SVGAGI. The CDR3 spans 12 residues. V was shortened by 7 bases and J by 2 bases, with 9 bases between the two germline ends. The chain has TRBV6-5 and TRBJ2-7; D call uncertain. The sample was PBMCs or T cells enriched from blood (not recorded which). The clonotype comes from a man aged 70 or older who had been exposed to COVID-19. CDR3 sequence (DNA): TGTGCCAGCACAACAGTACCCTACGAGCAGTACTTC. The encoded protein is CASTTVPYEQYF.